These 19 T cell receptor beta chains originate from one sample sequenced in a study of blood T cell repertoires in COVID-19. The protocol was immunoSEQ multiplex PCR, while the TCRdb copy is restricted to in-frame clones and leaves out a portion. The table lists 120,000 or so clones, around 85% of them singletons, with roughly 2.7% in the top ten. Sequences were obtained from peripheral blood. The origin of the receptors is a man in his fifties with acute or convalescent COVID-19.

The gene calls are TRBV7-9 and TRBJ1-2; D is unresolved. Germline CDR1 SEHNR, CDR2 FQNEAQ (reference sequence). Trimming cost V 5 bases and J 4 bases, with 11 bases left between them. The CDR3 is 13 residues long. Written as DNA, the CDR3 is TGTGCCAGCAGCCCTGACTTTCCCTATGGCTACACCTTC. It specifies CASSPDFPYGYTF.

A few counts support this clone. CDR3 region: CASTDRAVADSPLHF. CDR3 in DNA: TGTGCCAGCACCGACAGGGCCGTGGCGGATTCACCCCTCCACTTT. This sequence joins TRBV4-2 and TRBJ1-6; 7 bases agree with TRBD1. V was pared by 7 bases and J by 8 bases, with 11 bases of the junction left unmatched. In germline, CDR1 is LGHNA, CDR2 YNFKEQ. The CDR3 has 15 amino acids.

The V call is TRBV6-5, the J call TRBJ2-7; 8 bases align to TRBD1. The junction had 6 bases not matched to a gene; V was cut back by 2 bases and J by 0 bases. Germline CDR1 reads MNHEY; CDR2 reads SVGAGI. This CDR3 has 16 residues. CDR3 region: CASSYAGGLSSYEQYF. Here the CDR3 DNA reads TGTGCCAGCAGTTACGCAGGGGGCCTGAGCTCCTACGAGCAGTACTTC.

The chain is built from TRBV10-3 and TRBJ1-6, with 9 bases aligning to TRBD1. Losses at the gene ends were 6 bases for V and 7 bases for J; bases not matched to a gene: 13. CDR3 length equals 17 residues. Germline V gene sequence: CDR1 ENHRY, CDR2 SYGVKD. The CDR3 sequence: CAISHFSGTGRNSPLHF. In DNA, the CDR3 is TGTGCCATCAGCCATTTTTCCGGGACAGGGAGGAATTCACCCCTCCACTTT.

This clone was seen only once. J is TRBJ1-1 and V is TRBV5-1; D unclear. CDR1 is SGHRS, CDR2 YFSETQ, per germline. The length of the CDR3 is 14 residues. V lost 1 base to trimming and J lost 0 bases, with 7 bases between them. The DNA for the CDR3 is TGCGCCAGCAGCTTGTTTAACTTGAACACTGAAGCTTTCTTT. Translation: CASSLFNLNTEAFF. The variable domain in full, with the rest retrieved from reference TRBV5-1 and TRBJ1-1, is KAGVTQTPRYLIKTRGQQVTLSCSPISGHRSVSWYQQTPGQGLQFLFEYFSETQRNKGNFPGRFSGRQFSNSRSEMNVSTLELGDSALYLCASSLFNLNTEAFFGQGTRLTVV.

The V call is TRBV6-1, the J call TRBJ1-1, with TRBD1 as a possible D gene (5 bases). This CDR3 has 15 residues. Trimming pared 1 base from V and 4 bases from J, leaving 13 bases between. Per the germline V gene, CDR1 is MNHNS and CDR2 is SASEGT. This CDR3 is CASSEGIRGSTEAFF. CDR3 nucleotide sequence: TGTGCCAGCAGTGAAGGCATAAGGGGATCCACTGAAGCTTTCTTT.

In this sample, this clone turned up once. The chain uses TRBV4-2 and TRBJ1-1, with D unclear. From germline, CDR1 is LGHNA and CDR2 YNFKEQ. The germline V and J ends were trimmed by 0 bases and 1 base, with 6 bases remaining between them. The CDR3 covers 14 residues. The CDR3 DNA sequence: TGTGCCAGCAGCCAAGATCCCGGGAACACTGAAGCTTTCTTT. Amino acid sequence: CASSQDPGNTEAFF.

The CDR3, as DNA: TGTGCCAGCACTACCCAGGGTCTGGACAATCAGCCCCAGCATTTT. Translated: CASTTQGLDNQPQHF. The rearrangement uses TRBV18 and TRBJ1-5; D is possibly TRBD1 (5 bases). The germline V and J ends were trimmed by 8 bases and 3 bases, with 17 bases remaining between them. This CDR3 has 15 amino acids. CDR1 and CDR2 (germline): KGHSH, LQKENI.

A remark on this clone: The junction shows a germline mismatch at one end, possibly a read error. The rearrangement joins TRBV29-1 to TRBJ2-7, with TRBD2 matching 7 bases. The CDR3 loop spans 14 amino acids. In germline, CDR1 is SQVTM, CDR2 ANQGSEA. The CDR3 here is CSATRGLDSHEQYF. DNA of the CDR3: TGCAGCGCGACAAGAGGACTAGACTCCCACGAGCAGTACTTC.

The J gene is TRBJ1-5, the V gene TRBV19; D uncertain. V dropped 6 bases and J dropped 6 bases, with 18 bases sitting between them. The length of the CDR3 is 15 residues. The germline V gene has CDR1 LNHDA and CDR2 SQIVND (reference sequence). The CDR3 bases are TGTGCCAGTAGCCGGACGACCGAGGGTGGTCAGCCCCAGCATTTT. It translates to CASSRTTEGGQPQHF.

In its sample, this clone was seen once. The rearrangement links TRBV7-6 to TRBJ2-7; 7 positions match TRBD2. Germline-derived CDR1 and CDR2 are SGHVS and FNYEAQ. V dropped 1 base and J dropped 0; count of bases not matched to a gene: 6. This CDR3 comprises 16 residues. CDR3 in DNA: TGTGCCAGCAGCTTAGGGGGGGGGACTCCCTCCTACGAGCAGTACTTC. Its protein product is CASSLGGGTPSYEQYF.

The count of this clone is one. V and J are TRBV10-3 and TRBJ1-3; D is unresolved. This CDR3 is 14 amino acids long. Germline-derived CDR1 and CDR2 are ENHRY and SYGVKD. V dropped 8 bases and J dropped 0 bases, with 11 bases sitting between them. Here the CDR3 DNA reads TGTGCCATCCACCCTGGGAGCTCTGGAAACACCATATATTTT. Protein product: CAIHPGSSGNTIYF.

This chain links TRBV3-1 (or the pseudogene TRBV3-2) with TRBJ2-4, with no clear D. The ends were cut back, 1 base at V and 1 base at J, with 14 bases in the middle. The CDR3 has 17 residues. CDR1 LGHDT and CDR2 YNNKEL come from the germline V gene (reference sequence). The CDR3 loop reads CASSQGAVGSAKNIQYF. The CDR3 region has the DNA TGTGCCAGCAGCCAAGGGGCCGTTGGTTCGGCCAAAAACATTCAGTACTTC.

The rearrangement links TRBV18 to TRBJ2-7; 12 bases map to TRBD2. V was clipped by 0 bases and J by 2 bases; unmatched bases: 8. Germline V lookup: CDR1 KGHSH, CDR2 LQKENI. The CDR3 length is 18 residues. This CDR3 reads CASSPPGLAGLDAYEQYF. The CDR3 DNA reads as TGTGCCAGCTCACCACCGGGACTAGCGGGCCTAGACGCCTACGAGCAGTACTTC.

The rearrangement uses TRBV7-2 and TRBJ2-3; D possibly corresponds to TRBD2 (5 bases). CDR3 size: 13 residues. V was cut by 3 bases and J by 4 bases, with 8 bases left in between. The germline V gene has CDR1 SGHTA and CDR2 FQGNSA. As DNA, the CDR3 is TGTGCCAGCAGCTTTGCTAGCCCAGATACGCAGTATTTT. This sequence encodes CASSFASPDTQYF. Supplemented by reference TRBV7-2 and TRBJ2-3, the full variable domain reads GAGVSQSPSNKVTEKGKDVELRCDPISGHTALYWYRQSLGQGLEFLIYFQGNSAPDKSGLPSDRFSAERTGGSVSTLTIQRTQQEDSAVYLCASSFASPDTQYFGPGTRLTVL.

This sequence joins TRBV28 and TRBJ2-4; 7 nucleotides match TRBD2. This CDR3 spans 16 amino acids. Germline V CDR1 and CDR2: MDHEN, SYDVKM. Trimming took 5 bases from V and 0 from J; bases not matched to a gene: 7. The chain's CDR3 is CASSPLATLAKNIQYF. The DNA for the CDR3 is TGTGCCAGCAGTCCACTAGCGACCCTAGCCAAAAACATTCAGTACTTC.

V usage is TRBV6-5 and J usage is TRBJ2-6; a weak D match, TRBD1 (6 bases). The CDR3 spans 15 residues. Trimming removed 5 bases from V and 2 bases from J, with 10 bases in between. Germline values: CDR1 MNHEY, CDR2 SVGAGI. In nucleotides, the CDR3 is TGTGCCAGCAGTCAACAGGGTGCTGGGGCCAACGTCCTGACTTTC. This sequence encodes CASSQQGAGANVLTF.

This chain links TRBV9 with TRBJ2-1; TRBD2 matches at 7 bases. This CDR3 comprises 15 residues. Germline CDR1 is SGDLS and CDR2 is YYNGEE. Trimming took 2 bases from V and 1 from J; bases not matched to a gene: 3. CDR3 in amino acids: CASSVSGLSYNEQFF. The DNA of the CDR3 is TGTGCCAGCAGCGTTAGCGGGCTGTCCTACAATGAGCAGTTCTTC.

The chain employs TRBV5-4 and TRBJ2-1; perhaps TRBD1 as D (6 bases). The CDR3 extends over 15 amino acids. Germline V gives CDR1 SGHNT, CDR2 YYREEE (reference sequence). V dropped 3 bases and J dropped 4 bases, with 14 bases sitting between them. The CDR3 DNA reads TGTGCCAGCAGCTGGGTACCAGGGGAATACAATGAGCAGTTCTTC. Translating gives CASSWVPGEYNEQFF. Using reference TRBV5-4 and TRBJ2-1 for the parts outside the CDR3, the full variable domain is ETGVTQSPTHLIKTRGQQVTLRCSSQSGHNTVSWYQQALGQGPQFIFQYYREEENGRGNFPPRFSGLQFPNYSSELNVNALELDDSALYLCASSWVPGEYNEQFFGPGTRLTVL.